One T cell receptor (beta chain) is described in this entry. The target antigen is unknown. This specimen comes from a study of blood T cells in healthy people across ages. Regarding the study as a whole: Per-million-T-cell TCR beta diversity fell roughly linearly with age.

Combining a sample-barcoded 5' primer with a J-beta primer mix, a second PCR ran for 7 to 11 cycles. TCRdb reprocessed the 5' RACE reads with MiXCR, giving one entry per CDR3 protein. This table holds roughly 700,000 distinct CDR3 sequences, around a quarter found once. Isolation per sample recovered at least 7 million PBMCs. Per the germline V gene, CDR1 is MNHNY and CDR2 is SVGAGI (reference sequence). The CDR3 consists of 15 residues. The V end lost 2 bases, the J end lost 1 base, and 9 bases lay between the germline ends. A further study also used this sample, focusing on T cells of mothers and their children. This second study notes: A few healthy Caucasian mothers and their six children were the donors.

Sequenced material: blood. The clonotype originates from a boy aged 5 to 17 in good health. This chain links TRBV6-6 with TRBJ1-5; a possible D gene is TRBD1 (6 bases). The CDR3 region is CASSYGGASNQPQHF. The CDR3 bases are TGTGCCAGCAGTTACGGGGGGGCAAGCAATCAGCCCCAGCATTTT.